These T cell receptor beta chains were read from a single sample in a study of Ad26.COV2.S vaccination and SARS-CoV-2 variants. Clones were read by immunoSEQ multiplex PCR, and TCRdb kept only the in-frame ones, dropping some. The top ten clones hold roughly 3.2% of a sample with 300,000 to 400,000 clones, around nine tenths of them seen once. Specimen: peripheral blood, collected in a trial of Ad26.COV2.S vaccine versus placebo. Receptors were obtained from a person between 18 and 65 years old who received the Ad26.COV2.S COVID-19 vaccine or a placebo. Each CDR3 is given with its conserved first and last residue. Each record gives: D gene, V gene, J gene, clone size, CDR3 DNA, CDR3 protein. D genes are given only for firm matches. Size is stated for part of the rows, as once, few or many counts, or as a class when the clone is expanded.

>TRBD1|TRBV2|TRBJ2-1|once
TGTGCCAGCAGTCCTACAGGGGGAACCTACAATGAGCAGTTCTTC
CASSPTGGTYNEQFF
>-|TRBV9|TRBJ1-1|once
TGTGCCAGCAGCCCCGAGGGGAACGCTGAAGCTTTCTTT
CASSPEGNAEAFF
>TRBD1|TRBV7-6|TRBJ1-1|-
TGTGCCAGCAGTTCCCGACAGGGAGAAGCTTTCTTT
CASSSRQGEAFF
>-|TRBV5-4|TRBJ2-7|few
TGTGCCAGCAGCGGCACAGGGCTTGGCGACGAGCAGTACTTC
CASSGTGLGDEQYF
>TRBD1|TRBV4-1|TRBJ2-1|-
TGCGCCAGCAGCCAAGGAGGGACAGGAAACCCCACTAACTCCTACAATGAGCAGTTCTTC
CASSQGGTGNPTNSYNEQFF
>-|TRBV5-5|TRBJ1-1|once
TGTGCCAGCAGCCGATGGGGAATCACTGAAGCTTTCTTT
CASSRWGITEAFF
>-|TRBV15|TRBJ1-6|-
TGTGCCACCAGCAGAGATCATAGGGGATTAGATTCACCCCTCCACTTT
CATSRDHRGLDSPLHF
>TRBD1|TRBV6-5|TRBJ1-2|-
TGTGCCAGCAGTTCGTCCGGGACAGGGTATGGCTACACCTTC
CASSSSGTGYGYTF
>TRBD1|TRBV10-3|TRBJ2-1|-
TGTGCCACCCTCAAACCAGGGGGCGAGGTCTCGCGCAATGAGCAGTTCTTC
CATLKPGGEVSRNEQFF
>TRBD1|TRBV3-1/TRBV3-2|TRBJ1-1|-
TGTGCCAGCAGCCTTGGGACAGGGGGCATGAACACTGAAGCTTTCTTT
CASSLGTGGMNTEAFF
>TRBD1|TRBV9|TRBJ2-2|-
TGTGCCAGCAGCGTCGGACAGGGCGCGAACACCGGGGAGCTGTTTTTT
CASSVGQGANTGELFF
>TRBD2|TRBV5-1|TRBJ2-1|-
TGCGCCAGCAGCTCTAGCGGGGGGGCGGGCAATGAGCAGTTCTTC
CASSSSGGAGNEQFF
>-|TRBV27|TRBJ1-4|-
TGTGCCAGCAGTCCCCCGGGGGGGGCTAATGAAAAACTGTTTTTT
CASSPPGGANEKLFF
>TRBD1|TRBV18|TRBJ1-1|-
TGTGCCAGCTCTCCGACAGGGGGCGTTTGGAACACTGAAGCTTTCTTT
CASSPTGGVWNTEAFF
>TRBD1|TRBV7-9|TRBJ2-7|-
TGTGCCAGCAGCTTGTACGGGACAGGGGGGTACGAGCAGTACTTC
CASSLYGTGGYEQYF
>-|TRBV27|TRBJ1-6|-
TGTGCCAGCAGTTTCACAGGAGGAGAATCACCCCTCCACTTT
CASSFTGGESPLHF
>-|TRBV6-5|TRBJ2-7|-
TGTGCCAGCAATGCAGGGACCTCCTACGAGCAGTACTTC
CASNAGTSYEQYF
>-|TRBV2|TRBJ1-2|-
TGTGCCAGCAGCGGAACCTTGTCTGGCTACACCTTC
CASSGTLSGYTF
>TRBD1|TRBV5-1|TRBJ1-2|once
TGCGCCAGCGGGGACAGGCCCCTTTATGGCTACACCTTC
CASGDRPLYGYTF
>TRBD1|TRBV9|TRBJ2-5|-
TGTGCCAGCAGCCCGGACCCGACAGGGGCAGTGGAGACCCAGTACTTC
CASSPDPTGAVETQYF
>TRBD1|TRBV5-1|TRBJ2-2|few
TGCGCCAGCAGCCCCGACAGGGGGGCCGGCGGGGAGCTGTTTTTT
CASSPDRGAGGELFF
>-|TRBV3-1/TRBV3-2|TRBJ1-2|-
TGTGCCAGCAGCCAAGATTTCCCCTCCCGCTACACCTTC
CASSQDFPSRYTF